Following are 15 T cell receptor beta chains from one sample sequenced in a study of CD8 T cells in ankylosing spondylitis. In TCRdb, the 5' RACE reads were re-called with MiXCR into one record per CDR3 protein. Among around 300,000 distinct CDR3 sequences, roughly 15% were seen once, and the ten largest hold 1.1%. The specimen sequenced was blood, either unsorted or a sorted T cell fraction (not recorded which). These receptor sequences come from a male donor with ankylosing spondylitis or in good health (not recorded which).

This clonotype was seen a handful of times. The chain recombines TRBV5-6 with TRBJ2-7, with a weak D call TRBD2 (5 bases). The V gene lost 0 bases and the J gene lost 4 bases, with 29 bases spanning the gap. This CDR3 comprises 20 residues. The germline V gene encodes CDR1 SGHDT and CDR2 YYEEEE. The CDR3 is CASSLANFGLPLKRPYEQYF. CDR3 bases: TGTGCCAGCAGCTTGGCCAATTTTGGACTTCCACTCAAACGGCCTTACGAGCAGTACTTC. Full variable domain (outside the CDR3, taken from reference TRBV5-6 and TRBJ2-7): DAGVTQSPTHLIKTRGQQVTLRCSPKSGHDTVSWYQQALGQGPQFIFQYYEEEERQRGNFPDRFSGHQFPNYSSELNVNALLLGDSALYLCASSLANFGLPLKRPYEQYFGPGTRLTVT.

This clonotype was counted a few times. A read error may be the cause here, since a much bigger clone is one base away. The CDR3 DNA reads TGTGCCAGCAGGGACAGGGACGGCTACACCTTC. It is translated as CASRDRDGYTF. The chain recombines TRBV6-2 or TRBV6-3 with TRBJ1-2, with 8 nucleotides matching TRBD1. CDR1 is MNHEY and CDR2 is SVGEGT in the germline V gene. Trimming removed 6 bases from V and 8 bases from J; junction bases left unmatched: 2. This CDR3 is 11 amino acids long.

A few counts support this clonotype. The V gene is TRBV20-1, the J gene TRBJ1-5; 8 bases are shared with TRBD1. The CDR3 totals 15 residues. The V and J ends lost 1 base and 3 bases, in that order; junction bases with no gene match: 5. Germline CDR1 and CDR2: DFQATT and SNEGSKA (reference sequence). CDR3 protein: CSARGTGLSNQPQHF. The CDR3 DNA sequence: TGCAGTGCTAGAGGGACAGGGCTCTCCAATCAGCCCCAGCATTTT.

The DNA for the CDR3 is TGTGCCAGCACCTCGGACAGGGGGCAGCCCCAGCATTTT. Encoded protein: CASTSDRGQPQHF. The J gene is TRBJ1-5, the V gene TRBV6-6; TRBD1 matches at 10 bases. The germline CDR1 and CDR2 sequences are MNHNY and SVGAGI (reference sequence). CDR3 size: 13 residues. The V and J ends lost 7 bases and 7 bases, in that order; junction bases with no gene match: 4.

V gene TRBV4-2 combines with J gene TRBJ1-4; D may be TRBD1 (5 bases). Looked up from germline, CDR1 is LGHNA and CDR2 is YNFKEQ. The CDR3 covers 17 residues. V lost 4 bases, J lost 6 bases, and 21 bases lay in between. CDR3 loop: CASSLSGAGAGDEKLFF. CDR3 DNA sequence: TGTGCCAGCAGCCTCAGCGGGGCCGGGGCCGGAGATGAAAAACTGTTTTTT.

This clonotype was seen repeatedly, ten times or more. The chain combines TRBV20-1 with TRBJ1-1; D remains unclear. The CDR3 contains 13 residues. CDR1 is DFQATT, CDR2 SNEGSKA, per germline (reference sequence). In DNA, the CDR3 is TGCAGCCTTGAATCCCGGGCGAACACTGAAGCTTTCTTT. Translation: CSLESRANTEAFF.

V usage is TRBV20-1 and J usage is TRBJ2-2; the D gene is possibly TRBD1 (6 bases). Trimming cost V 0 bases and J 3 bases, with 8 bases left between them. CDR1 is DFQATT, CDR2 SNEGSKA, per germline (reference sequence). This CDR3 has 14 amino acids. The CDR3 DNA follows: TGCAGTGCTAGAGAGGGGGCGTACACCGGGGAGCTGTTTTTT. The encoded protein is CSAREGAYTGELFF.

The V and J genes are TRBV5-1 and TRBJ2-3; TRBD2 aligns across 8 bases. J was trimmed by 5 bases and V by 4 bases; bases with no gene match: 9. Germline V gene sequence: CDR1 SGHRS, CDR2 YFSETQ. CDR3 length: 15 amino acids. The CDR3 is CASSPISGAEDTQYF. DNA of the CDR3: TGCGCCAGCAGCCCCATTAGCGGGGCAGAAGATACGCAGTATTTT.

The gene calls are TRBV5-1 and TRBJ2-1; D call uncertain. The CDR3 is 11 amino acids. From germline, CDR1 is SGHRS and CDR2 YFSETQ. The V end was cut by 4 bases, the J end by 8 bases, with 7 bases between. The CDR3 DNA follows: TGCGCCAGCAGCCTTGAGTATGAGCAGTTCTTC. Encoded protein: CASSLEYEQFF.

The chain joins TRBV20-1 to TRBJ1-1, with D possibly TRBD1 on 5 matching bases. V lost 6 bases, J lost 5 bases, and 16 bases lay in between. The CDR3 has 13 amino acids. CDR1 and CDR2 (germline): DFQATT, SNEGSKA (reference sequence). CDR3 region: CSARAGTETEAFF. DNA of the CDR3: TGCAGTGCCCGAGCCGGGACGGAGACTGAAGCTTTCTTT.

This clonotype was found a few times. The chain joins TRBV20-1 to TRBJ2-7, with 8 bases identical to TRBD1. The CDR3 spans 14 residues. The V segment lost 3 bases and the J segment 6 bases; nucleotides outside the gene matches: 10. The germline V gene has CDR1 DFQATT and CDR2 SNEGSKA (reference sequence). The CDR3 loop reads CSASPGQGSSEQYF. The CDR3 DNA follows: TGCAGTGCTAGCCCCGGACAGGGAAGCTCCGAGCAGTACTTC.

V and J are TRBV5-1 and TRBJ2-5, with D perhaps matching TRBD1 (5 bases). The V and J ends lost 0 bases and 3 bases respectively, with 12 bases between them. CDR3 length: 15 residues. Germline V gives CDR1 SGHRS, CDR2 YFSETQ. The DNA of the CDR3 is TGCGCCAGCAGCTTGGGGGCAGGGTGGGAAGAGACCCAGTACTTC. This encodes CASSLGAGWEETQYF.

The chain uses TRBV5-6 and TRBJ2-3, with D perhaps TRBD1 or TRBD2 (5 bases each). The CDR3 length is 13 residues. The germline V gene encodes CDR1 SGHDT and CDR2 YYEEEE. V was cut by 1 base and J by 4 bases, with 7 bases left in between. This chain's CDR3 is CASSLRGADTQYF. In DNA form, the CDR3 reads TGTGCCAGCAGCTTGAGGGGAGCAGATACGCAGTATTTT.

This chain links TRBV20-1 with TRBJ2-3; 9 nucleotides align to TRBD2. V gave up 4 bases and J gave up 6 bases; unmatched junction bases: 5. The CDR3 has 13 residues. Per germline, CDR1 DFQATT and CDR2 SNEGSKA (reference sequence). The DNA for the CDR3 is TGCAGTGCTACCAGGACTAGCGCCGATACGCAGTATTTT. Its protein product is CSATRTSADTQYF.

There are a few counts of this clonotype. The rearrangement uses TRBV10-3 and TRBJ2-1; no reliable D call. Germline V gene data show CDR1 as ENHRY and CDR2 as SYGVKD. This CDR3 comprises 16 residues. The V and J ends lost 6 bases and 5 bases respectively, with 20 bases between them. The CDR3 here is CAISASTRVPDNEQFF. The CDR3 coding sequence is TGTGCCATCAGCGCCAGCACTCGGGTCCCAGACAATGAGCAGTTCTTC.